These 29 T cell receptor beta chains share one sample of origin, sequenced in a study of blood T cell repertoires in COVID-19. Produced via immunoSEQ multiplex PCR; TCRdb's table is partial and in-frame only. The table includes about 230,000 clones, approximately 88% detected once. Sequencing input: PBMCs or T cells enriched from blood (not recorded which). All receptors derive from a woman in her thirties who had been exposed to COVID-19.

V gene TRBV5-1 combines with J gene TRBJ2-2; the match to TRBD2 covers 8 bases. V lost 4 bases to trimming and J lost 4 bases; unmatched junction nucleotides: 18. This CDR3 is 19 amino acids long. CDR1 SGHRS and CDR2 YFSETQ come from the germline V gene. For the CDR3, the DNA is TGCGCCAGCAGCGCCCCCCTGCTCCCTAGCGGGCTTGTCACCGGGGAGCTGTTTTTT. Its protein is CASSAPLLPSGLVTGELFF.

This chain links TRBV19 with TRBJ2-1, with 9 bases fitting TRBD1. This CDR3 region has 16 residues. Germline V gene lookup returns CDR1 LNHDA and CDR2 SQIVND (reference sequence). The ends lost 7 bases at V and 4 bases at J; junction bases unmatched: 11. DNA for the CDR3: TGTGCCAGTAACGGGGACAGGGACCTCTCTTACAATGAGCAGTTCTTC. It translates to CASNGDRDLSYNEQFF. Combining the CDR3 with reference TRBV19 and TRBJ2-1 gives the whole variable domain DGGITQSPKYLFRKEGQNVTLSCEQNLNHDAMYWYRQDPGQGLRLIYYSQIVNDFQKGDIAEGYSVSREKKESFPLTVTSAQKNPTAFYLCASNGDRDLSYNEQFFGPGTRLTVL.

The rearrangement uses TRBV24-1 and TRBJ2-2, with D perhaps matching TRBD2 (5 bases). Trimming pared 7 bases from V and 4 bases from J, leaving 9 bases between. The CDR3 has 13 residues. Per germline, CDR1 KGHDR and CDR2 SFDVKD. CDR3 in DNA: TGTGCCACCAGGGAAGGGAGCACCGGGGAGCTGTTTTTT. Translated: CATREGSTGELFF.

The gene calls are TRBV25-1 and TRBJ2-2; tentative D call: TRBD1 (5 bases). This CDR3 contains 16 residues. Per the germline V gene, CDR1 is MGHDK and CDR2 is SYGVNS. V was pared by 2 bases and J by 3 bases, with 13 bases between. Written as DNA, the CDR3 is TGTGCCAGCAGTGAACGTTGGGGCCGACACACCGGGGAGCTGTTTTTT. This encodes CASSERWGRHTGELFF.

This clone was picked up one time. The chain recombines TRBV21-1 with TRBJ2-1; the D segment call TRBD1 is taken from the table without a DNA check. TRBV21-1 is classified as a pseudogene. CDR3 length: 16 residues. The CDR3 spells CASSSGGDRAGNEQFF. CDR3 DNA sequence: TGTGCCAGCAGTTCCGGGGGGGACAGGGCTGGCAATGAGCAGTTCTTC.

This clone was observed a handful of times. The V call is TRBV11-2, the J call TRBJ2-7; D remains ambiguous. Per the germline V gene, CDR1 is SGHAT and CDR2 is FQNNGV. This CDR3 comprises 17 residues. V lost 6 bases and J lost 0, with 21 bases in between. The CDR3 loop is CASSLIPVPRSSYEQYF. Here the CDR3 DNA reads TGTGCCAGCAGTCTTATTCCGGTACCCCGGAGCTCCTACGAGCAGTACTTC. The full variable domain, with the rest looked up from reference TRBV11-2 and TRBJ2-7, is EAGVAQSPRYKIIEKRQSVAFWCNPISGHATLYWYQQILGQGPKLLIQFQNNGVVDDSQLPKDRFSAERLKGVDSTLKIQPAKLEDSAVYLCASSLIPVPRSSYEQYFGPGTRLTVT.

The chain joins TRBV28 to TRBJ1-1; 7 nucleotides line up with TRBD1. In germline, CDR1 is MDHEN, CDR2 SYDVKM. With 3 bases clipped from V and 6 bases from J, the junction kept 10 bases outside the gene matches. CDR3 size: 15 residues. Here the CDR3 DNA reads TGTGCCAGCAGTTTTGAGAGGGGGCCAGTTTCTGAAGCTTTCTTT. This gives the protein CASSFERGPVSEAFF.

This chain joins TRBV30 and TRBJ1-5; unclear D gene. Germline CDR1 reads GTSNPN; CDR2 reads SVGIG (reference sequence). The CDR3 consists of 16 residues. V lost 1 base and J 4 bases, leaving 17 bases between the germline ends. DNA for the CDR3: TGTGCCTGGAGTGGTCGGAGGCAGGCGACAAATCAGCCCCAGCATTTT. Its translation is CAWSGRRQATNQPQHF.

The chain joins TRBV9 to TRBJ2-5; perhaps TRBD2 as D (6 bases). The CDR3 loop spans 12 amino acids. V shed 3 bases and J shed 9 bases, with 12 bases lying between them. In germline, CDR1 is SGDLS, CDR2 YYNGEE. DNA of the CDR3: TGTGCCAGCAGCGCCCAAAGCGGGTCCCAGTACTTC. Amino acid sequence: CASSAQSGSQYF.

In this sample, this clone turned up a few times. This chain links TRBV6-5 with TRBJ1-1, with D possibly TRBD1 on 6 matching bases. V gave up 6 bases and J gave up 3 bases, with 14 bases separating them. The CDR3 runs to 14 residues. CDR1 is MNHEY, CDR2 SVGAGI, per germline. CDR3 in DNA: TGTGCCAGCAGATGGACGGACAGCTACACTGAAGCTTTCTTT. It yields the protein CASRWTDSYTEAFF.

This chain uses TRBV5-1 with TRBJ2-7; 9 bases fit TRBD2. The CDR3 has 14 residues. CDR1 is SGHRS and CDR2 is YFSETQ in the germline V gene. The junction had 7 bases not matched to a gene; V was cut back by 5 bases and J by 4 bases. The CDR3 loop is CASSRTSEGYEQYF. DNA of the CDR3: TGCGCCAGCAGTCGGACTAGCGAAGGGTACGAGCAGTACTTC.

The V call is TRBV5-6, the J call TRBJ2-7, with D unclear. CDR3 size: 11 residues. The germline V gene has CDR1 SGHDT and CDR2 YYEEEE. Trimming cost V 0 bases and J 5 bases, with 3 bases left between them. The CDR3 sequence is CASSLGDEQYF. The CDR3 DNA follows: TGTGCCAGCAGCTTGGGAGACGAGCAGTACTTC. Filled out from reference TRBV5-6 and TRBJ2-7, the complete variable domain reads DAGVTQSPTHLIKTRGQQVTLRCSPKSGHDTVSWYQQALGQGPQFIFQYYEEEERQRGNFPDRFSGHQFPNYSSELNVNALLLGDSALYLCASSLGDEQYFGPGTRLTVT.

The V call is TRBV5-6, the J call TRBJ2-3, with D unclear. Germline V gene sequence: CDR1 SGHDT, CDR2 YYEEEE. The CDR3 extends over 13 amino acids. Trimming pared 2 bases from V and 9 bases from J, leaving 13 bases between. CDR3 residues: CASSFLSRFTQYF. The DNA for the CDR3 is TGTGCCAGCAGCTTCTTATCCAGGTTCACGCAGTATTTT. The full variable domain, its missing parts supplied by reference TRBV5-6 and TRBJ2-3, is DAGVTQSPTHLIKTRGQQVTLRCSPKSGHDTVSWYQQALGQGPQFIFQYYEEEERQRGNFPDRFSGHQFPNYSSELNVNALLLGDSALYLCASSFLSRFTQYFGPGTRLTVL.

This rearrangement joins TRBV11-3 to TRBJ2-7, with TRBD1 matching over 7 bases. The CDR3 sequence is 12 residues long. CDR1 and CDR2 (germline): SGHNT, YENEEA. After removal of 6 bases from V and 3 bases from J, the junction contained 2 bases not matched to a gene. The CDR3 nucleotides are TGTGCCAGCAGTCGGGACAGCTACGAGCAGTACTTC. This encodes CASSRDSYEQYF.

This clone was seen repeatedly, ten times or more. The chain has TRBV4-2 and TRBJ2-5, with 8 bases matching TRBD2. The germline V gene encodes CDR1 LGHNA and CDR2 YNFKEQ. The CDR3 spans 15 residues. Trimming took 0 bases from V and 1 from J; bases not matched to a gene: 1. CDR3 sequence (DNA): TGTGCCAGCAGCCAAGATCGGGAGGGCCAAGAGACCCAGTACTTC. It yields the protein CASSQDREGQETQYF.

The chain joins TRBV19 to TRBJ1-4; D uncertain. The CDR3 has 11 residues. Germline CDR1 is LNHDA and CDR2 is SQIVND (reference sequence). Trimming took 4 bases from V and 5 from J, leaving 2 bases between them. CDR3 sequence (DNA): TGTGCCAGTAGTACGAATGAAAAACTGTTTTTT. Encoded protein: CASSTNEKLFF.

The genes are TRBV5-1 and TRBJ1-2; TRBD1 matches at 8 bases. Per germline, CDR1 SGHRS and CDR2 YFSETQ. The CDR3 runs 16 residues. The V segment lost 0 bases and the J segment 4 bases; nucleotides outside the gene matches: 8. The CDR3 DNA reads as TGCGCCAGCAGCTTGGCCAGGGGGCAGGTTGGCTATGGCTACACCTTC. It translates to CASSLARGQVGYGYTF. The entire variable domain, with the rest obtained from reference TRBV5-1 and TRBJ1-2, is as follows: KAGVTQTPRYLIKTRGQQVTLSCSPISGHRSVSWYQQTPGQGLQFLFEYFSETQRNKGNFPGRFSGRQFSNSRSEMNVSTLELGDSALYLCASSLARGQVGYGYTFGSGTRLTVV.

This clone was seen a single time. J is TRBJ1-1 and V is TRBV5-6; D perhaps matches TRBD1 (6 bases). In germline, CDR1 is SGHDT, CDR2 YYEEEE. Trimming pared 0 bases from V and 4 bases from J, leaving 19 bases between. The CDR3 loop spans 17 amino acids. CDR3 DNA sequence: TGTGCCAGCAGCTTGGGAGACATTGGAGAAGGGGGCACTGAAGCTTTCTTT. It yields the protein CASSLGDIGEGGTEAFF.

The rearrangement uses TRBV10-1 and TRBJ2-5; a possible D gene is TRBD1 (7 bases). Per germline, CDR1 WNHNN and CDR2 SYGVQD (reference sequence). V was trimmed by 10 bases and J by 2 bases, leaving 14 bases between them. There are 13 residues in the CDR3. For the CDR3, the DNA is TGCGCCACCTCGACAGGGACTCAAGAGACCCAGTACTTC. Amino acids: CATSTGTQETQYF.

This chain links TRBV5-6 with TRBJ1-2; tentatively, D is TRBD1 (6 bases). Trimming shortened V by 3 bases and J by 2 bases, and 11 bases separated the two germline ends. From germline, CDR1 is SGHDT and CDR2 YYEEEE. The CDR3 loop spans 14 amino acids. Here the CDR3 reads CASSSGVTNYGYTF. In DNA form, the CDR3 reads TGTGCCAGCAGCTCAGGGGTAACAAACTATGGCTACACCTTC.

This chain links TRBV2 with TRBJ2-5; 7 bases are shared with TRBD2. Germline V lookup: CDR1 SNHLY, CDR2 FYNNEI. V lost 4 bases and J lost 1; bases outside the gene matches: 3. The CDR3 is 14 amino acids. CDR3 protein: CASSVAGVQETQYF. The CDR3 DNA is TGTGCCAGCAGTGTAGCGGGCGTCCAAGAGACCCAGTACTTC.

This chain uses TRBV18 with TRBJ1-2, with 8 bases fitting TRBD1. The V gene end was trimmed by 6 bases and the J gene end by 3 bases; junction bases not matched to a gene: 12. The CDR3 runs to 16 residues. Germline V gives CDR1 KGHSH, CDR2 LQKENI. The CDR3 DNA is TGTGCCAGCTCTTTCGCAAATTCAGGGGGCTACTATGGCTACACCTTC. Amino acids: CASSFANSGGYYGYTF.

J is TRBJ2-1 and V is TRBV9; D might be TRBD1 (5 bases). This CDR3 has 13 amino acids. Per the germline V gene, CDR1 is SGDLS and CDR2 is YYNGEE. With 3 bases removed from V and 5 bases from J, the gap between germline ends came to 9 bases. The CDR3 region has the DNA TGTGCCAGCAGCGACGACAGAGACAATGAGCAGTTCTTC. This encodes CASSDDRDNEQFF.

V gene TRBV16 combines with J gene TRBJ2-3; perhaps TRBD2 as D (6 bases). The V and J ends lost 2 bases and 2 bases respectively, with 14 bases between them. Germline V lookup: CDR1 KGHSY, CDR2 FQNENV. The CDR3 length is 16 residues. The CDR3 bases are TGTGCCAGCAGCCAACTCCAAGGGGAGGCCACAGATACGCAGTATTTT. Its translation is CASSQLQGEATDTQYF.

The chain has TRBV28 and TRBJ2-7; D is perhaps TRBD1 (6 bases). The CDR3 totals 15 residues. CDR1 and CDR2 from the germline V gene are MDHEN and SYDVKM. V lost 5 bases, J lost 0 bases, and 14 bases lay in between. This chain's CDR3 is CASSRLGASSYEQYF. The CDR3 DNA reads TGTGCCAGCAGTCGCCTGGGGGCGAGCTCCTACGAGCAGTACTTC. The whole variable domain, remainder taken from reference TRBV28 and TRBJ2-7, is DVKVTQSSRYLVKRTGEKVFLECVQDMDHENMFWYRQDPGLGLRLIYFSYDVKMKEKGDIPEGYSVSREKKERFSLILESASTNQTSMYLCASSRLGASSYEQYFGPGTRLTVT.

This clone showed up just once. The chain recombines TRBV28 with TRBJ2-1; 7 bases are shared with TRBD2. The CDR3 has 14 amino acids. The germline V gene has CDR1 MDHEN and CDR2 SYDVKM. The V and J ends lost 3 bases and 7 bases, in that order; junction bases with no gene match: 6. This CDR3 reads CASSLRGRANEQFF. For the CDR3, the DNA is TGTGCCAGCAGTTTGAGAGGGAGGGCTAATGAGCAGTTCTTC.

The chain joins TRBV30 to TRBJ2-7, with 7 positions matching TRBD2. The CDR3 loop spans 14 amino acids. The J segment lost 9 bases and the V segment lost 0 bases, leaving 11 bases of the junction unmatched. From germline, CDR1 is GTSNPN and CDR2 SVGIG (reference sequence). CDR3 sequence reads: CAWSVQIGGGRQYF. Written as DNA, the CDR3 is TGTGCCTGGAGTGTACAAATTGGGGGGGGAAGGCAGTACTTC.

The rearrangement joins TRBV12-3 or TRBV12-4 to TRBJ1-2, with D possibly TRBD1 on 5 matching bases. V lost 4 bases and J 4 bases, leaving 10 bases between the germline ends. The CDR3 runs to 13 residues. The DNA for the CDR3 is TGTGCCAGCAGTTCAGGGCCCTCCTATGGCTACACCTTC. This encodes CASSSGPSYGYTF.

This CDR3 reads CASSQPRQKNIQYF. The CDR3 DNA is TGCGCCAGCAGCCAACCCAGGCAAAAAAACATTCAGTACTTC. This chain links TRBV4-1 with TRBJ2-4; no clear D. V was cut by 2 bases and J by 4 bases, with 9 bases left in between. CDR3 length: 14 amino acids. Germline V gene lookup returns CDR1 MGHRA and CDR2 YSYEKL.